This T cell receptor beta chain was observed in a study of T cell repertoires in cytomegalovirus infection. Turning to the study itself: Public signatures in TCR beta pointed to CMV infection and matching HLA type.

This clonotype has only a few counts. Its target is unknown. General study points: In two of eight donors, the top clonotype was HLA-C-restricted CMV-specific. Cumulated frequencies of public TCR beta families served to identify carriers of CMV plus the relevant HLA.

Each CDR3 protein is one row after TCRdb ran MiXCR on the reads. The sample has just under 500,000 distinct CDR3 sequences; 30% to 35% are singletons. Germline V gene sequence: CDR1 SGHTA, CDR2 FQGNSA. With V trimmed by 2 bases and J by 3 bases, 11 bases remained unmatched. The CDR3 spans 18 residues. The sequence came from a human donor in good health (CMV status not recorded). Some clones in this sample may be carry-over from other donors' samples. Sequences were derived from cultured PBMCs, sampled from culture after CMV antigen stimulation. The chain recombines TRBV7-2 with TRBJ2-1, with 9 bases matching TRBD1. CDR3 residues: CASSLRPRGQGFYNEQFF. The CDR3 DNA is TGTGCCAGCAGCTTACGCCCCAGGGGACAGGGATTCTACAATGAGCAGTTCTTC.